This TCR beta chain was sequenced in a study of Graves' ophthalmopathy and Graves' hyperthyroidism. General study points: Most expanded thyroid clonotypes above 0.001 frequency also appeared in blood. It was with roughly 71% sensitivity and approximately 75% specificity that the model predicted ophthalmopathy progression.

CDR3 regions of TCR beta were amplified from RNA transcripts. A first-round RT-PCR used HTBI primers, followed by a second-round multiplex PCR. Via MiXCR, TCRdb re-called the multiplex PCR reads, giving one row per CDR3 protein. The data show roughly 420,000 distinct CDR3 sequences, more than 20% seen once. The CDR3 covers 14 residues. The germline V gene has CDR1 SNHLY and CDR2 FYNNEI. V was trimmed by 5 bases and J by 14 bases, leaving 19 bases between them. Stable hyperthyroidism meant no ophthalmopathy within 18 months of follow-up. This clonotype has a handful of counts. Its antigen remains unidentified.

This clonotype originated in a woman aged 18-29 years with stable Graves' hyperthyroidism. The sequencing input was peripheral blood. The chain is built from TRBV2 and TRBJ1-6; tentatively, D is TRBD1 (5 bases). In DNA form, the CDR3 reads TGTGCCAGCAGTAGCGGGGCCCGGGAAGTGTCCCTCCACTTT. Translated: CASSSGAREVSLHF.